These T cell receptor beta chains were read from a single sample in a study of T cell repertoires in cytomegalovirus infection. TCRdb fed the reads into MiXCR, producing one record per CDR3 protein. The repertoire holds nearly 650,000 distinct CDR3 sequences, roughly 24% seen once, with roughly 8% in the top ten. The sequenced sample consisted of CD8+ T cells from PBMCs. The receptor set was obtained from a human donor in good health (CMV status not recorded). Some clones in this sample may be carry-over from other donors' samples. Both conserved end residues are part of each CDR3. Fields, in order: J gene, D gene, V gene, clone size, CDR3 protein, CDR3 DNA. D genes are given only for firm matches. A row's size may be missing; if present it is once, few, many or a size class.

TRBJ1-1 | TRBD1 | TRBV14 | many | CASSQRTGNTEAFF | TGTGCCAGCAGCCAGCGGACAGGGAACACTGAAGCTTTCTTT
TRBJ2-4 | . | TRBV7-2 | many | CASSLWDGGGLAKNIQYF | TGTGCCAGCAGCTTATGGGACGGAGGGGGGCTAGCCAAAAACATTCAGTACTTC
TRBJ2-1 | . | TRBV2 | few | CATRGGADYNEQFF | TGTGCCACACGTGGAGGAGCGGATTACAATGAGCAGTTCTTC
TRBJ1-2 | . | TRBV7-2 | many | CASSLAYKGLDYGYTF | TGTGCCAGCAGCTTAGCCTACAAGGGGTTGGACTATGGCTACACCTTC
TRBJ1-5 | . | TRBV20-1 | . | CSVPSPVYSNQPQHF | TGCAGTGTCCCCTCGCCAGTCTATAGCAATCAGCCCCAGCATTTT
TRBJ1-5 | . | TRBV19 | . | CASWGPPEPQHF | TGTGCCAGTTGGGGACCTCCGGAGCCCCAGCATTTT
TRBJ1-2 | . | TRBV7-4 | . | CATSGAMSYGYTF | TGTGCAACTTCAGGGGCGATGAGCTATGGCTACACCTTC
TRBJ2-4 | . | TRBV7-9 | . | CASSLVGGTKNIQYF | TGTGCCAGCAGCTTAGTTGGGGGAACCAAAAACATTCAGTACTTC
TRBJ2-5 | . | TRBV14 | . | CASSQDGGARETQYF | TGTGCCAGCAGCCAAGATGGGGGGGCCAGGGAGACCCAGTACTTC
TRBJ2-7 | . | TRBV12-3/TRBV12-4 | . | CASSTIPGEQYF | TGTGCCAGCAGTACCATCCCAGGCGAGCAGTACTTC
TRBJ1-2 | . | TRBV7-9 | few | CASSLGAVAYGYTF | TGTGCCAGCAGCTTAGGAGCGGTCGCCTATGGCTACACCTTC
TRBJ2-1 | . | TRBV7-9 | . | CASSLDRHRVNNEQFF | TGTGCCAGCAGCTTAGATCGACATCGAGTAAACAATGAGCAGTTCTTC
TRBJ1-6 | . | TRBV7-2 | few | CASSLTTGYPWRDNSPLHF | TGTGCCAGCAGCTTAACCACAGGGTACCCATGGCGCGATAATTCACCCCTCCACTTT
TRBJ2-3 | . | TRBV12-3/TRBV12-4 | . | CASSLALASVGQYF | TGTGCCAGCAGTTTAGCGCTGGCCTCCGTAGGGCAGTATTTT
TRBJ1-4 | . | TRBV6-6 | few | CASSYGNEKLFF | TGTGCCAGCAGTTACGGGAATGAAAAACTGTTTTTT
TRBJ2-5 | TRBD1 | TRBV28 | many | CASGFGQGIETQYF | TGTGCCAGCGGTTTTGGACAGGGTATAGAGACCCAGTACTTC
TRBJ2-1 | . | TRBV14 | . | CASSPPGAHSYNEQFF | TGTGCCAGCAGCCCACCGGGAGCCCACTCCTACAATGAGCAGTTCTTC
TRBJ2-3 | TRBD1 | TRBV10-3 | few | CAISIRDRGMSTDTQYF | TGTGCCATCAGTATACGGGACAGGGGGATGAGCACAGATACGCAGTATTTT
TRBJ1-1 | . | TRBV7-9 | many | CASSLGRGGGTEAFF | TGTGCCAGCAGCTTGGGGAGGGGGGGAGGCACTGAAGCTTTCTTT
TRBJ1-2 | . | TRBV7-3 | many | CASSEARGPNYGYTF | TGTGCCAGCAGCGAAGCCAGGGGCCCTAACTATGGCTACACCTTC
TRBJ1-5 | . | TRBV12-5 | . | CASGVNSNQPQHF | TGTGCTAGTGGTGTCAATAGCAATCAGCCCCAGCATTTT
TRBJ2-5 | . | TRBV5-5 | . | CASSFSGDHQETQYF | TGTGCCAGCAGCTTTAGCGGAGATCACCAAGAGACCCAGTACTTC
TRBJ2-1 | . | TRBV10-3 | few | CATLHRESSYNEQFF | TGTGCCACACTACACAGGGAGAGCTCCTACAATGAGCAGTTCTTC
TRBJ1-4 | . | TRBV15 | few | CATSRQSGPTTTNEKLFF | TGTGCCACCAGCCGTCAGTCCGGCCCAACTACAACTAATGAAAAACTGTTTTTT
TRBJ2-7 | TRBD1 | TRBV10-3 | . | CAISDLWDRTSDSYEQYF | TGTGCCATCAGTGATTTGTGGGACAGAACTTCTGACTCCTACGAGCAGTACTTC
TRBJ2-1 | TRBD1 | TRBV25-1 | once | CASSEFGQGAAYNEQFF | TGTGCCAGCAGTGAATTTGGACAGGGGGCCGCCTACAATGAGCAGTTCTTC
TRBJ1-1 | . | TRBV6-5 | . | CASSYSPGRNTEAFF | TGTGCCAGCAGTTACTCGCCAGGGAGGAACACTGAAGCTTTCTTT
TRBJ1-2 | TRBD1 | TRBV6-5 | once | CATQRDSYGYTF | TGTGCCACCCAGAGGGACAGCTATGGCTACACCTTC